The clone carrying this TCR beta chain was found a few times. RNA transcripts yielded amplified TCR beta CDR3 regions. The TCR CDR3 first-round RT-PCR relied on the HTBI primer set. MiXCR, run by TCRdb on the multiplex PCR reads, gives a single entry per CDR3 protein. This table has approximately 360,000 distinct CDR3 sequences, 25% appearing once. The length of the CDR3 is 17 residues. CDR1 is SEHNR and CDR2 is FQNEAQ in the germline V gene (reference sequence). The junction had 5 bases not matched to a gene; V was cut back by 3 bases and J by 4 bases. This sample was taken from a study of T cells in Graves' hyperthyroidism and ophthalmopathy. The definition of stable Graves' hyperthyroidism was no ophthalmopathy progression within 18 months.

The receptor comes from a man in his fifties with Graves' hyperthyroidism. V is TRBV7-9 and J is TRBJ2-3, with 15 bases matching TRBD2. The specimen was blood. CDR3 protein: CASSFRTSGRVPDTQYF. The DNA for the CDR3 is TGTGCCAGCAGCTTCCGGACTAGCGGGAGGGTCCCAGATACGCAGTATTTT.